This T cell receptor beta chain was identified in a study of blood T cell repertoires in COVID-19. Study summary: Whether acute or convalescent, the COVID-19 samples came from the United States, Italy and Spain. The cDNA or gDNA used as material had been derived from T cells, B-cell-depleted T cells, or PBMCs.

In the original analysis: Amplification with reference gene primers provided the estimates of nucleated cell counts. Generated by immunoSEQ multiplex PCR, the TCRdb table keeps only in-frame clones and is missing some. V and J calls and clone size are as listed in that table; D and trimming were resolved from the DNA. The sample holds hundreds of thousands of clones, roughly nine tenths seen once. The cohort comprised adults aged about 18 to 100 years residing in approximately 25 US areas. The CDR3 totals 13 residues. Germline loops: CDR1 SGHRS, CDR2 YFSETQ. V lost 0 bases to trimming and J lost 6 bases, with 9 bases between them.

Sequencing used PBMCs or T cells enriched from blood (not recorded which). The receptor was isolated from a woman aged 25 to 39 with acute COVID-19. The gene calls are TRBV5-1 and TRBJ1-2; D ambiguous. This chain's CDR3 is CASSLASGDGYTF. The CDR3 nucleotides are TGCGCCAGCAGCTTGGCCTCGGGAGATGGCTACACCTTC.